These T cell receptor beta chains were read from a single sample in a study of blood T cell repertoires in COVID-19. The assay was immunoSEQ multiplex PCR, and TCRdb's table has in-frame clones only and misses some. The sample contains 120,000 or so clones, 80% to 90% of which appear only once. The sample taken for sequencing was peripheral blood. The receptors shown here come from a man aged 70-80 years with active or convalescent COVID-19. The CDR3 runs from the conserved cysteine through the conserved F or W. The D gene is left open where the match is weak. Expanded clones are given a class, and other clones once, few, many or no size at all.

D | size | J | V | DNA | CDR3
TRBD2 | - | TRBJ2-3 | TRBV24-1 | TGTGCCACCAGTGAGCGGACTAGCGGGCCACGCACGGAAGCTACGCAGTATTTT | CATSERTSGPRTEATQYF
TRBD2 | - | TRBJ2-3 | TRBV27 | TGTGCCAGCAGCCCGGGCCTAGCGGTCCCTCGGGGGGCAGATACGCAGTATTTT | CASSPGLAVPRGADTQYF
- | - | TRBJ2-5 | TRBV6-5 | TGTGCCAGCCGAGAGGTATTACGGGAGACCCAGTACTTC | CASREVLRETQYF
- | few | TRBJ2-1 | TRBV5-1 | TGCGCCAGCAGCTTACAGGGTACAGTAGGAGAGAATGAGCAGTTCTTC | CASSLQGTVGENEQFF
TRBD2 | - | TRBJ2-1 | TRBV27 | TGTGCCAGCAGTTCCGGACTAGCGGGAGTCGATGAGCAGTTCTTC | CASSSGLAGVDEQFF
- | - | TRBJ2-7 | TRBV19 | TGTGCCAGTAGTTCTGAGGACTACGAGCAGTACTTC | CASSSEDYEQYF
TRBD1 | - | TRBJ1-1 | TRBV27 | TGTGCCAGCAGTTGGAGGGGGCTTACTGAAGCTTTCTTT | CASSWRGLTEAFF
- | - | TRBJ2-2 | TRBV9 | TGTGCTAGCAGCGTCCTAGGGGGTGCCACCGGGGAGCTGTTTTTT | CASSVLGGATGELFF
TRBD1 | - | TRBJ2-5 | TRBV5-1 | TGCGCCAGCAGCTTGCAGGGGGCGAGACAAGAGACCCAGTACTTC | CASSLQGARQETQYF
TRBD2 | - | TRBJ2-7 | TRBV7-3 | TGTGCCAGCAGCTTACCGGGACTAGCGGGAGAAAGCGGGTACGAGCAGTACTTC | CASSLPGLAGESGYEQYF
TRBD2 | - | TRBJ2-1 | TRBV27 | TGTGCCAGCAGTCCTAGACTAGCGGGAGTCGGTAATGAGCAGTTCTTC | CASSPRLAGVGNEQFF
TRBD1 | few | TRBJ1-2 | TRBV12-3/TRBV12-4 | TGTGCCAGCAGACAGACAGGGGGCGCAAGATACACCTTC | CASRQTGGARYTF
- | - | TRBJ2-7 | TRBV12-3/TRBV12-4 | TGTGCCAGCAGCCCCGGGATTACTAGGGAGCAGTACTTC | CASSPGITREQYF
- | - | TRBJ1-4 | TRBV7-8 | TGTGCCAGCAGCTTAGCGCGCGGGTTTAATGAAAAACTGTTTTTT | CASSLARGFNEKLFF
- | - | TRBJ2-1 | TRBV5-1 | TGCGCCAGCAGCTTGATAGGGACAGAGCAGTTCTTC | CASSLIGTEQFF
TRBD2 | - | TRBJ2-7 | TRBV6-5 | TGTGCCAGCAGAAAAGCGGGAGCCCTACTCTACGAGCAGTACTTC | CASRKAGALLYEQYF
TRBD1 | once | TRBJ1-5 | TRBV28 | TGTGCCAGCAGTACCCCAGGGGGAGGTCAGCCCCAGCATTTT | CASSTPGGGQPQHF
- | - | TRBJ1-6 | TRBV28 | TGTGCCAGCAGTTTTAAAGCCTCACCCCTCCACTTT | CASSFKASPLHF
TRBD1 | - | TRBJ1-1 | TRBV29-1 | TGCAGCTCCCTCCAGGGGGCGCTGAACACTGAAGCTTTCTTT | CSSLQGALNTEAFF
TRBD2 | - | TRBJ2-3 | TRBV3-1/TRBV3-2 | TGTGCCAGCAGCCAATTAGCGGGAGGGCCAAAGGAGGCAGATACGCAGTATTTT | CASSQLAGGPKEADTQYF
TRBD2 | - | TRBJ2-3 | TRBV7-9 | TGTGCCAGCAGCTTAAATCAGGGGCTAGCGGGAGCCTTT | CASSLNQGLAGAF
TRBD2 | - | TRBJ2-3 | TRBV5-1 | TGCGCCAGCAGCTTGAGGCTAGCGGGAGAGTTCACAGATACGCAGTATTTT | CASSLRLAGEFTDTQYF
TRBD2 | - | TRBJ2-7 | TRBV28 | TGTGCCAGCAGTTACCCACGGACTAGCGGGAACGAGCAGTACTTC | CASSYPRTSGNEQYF
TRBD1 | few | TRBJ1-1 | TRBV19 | TGTGCCAGTAGCACCGGGACAGGGGGCACTGAAGCTTTCTTT | CASSTGTGGTEAFF
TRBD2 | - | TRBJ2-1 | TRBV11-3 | TGTGCCAGCAGCCCCCGCGGGGGAGATAGTTACAATGAGCAGTTCTTC | CASSPRGGDSYNEQFF
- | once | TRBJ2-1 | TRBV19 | TGTGCCAGTGCGGAGGGCACTCACAATGAGCAGTTCTTC | CASAEGTHNEQFF
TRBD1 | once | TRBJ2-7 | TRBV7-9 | TGTGCCAGCAGCTCCACAGGGGACGAGCAGTACTTC | CASSSTGDEQYF
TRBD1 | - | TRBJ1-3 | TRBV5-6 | TGTGCCAGCGGGACAGGTGGAAACACCATATATTTT | CASGTGGNTIYF
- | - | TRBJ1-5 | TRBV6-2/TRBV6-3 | TGTGCCAGCAGTTCCACCGGGGTGAAGGGCAATCAGCCCCAGCATTTT | CASSSTGVKGNQPQHF
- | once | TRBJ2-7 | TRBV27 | TGTGCCAGCAGTCTGCCGGGAGCCTACGAGCAGTACTTC | CASSLPGAYEQYF
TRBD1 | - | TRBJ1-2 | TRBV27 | TGTGCCAGCACCTCAGGGGGCGCTGGCTACACCTTC | CASTSGGAGYTF
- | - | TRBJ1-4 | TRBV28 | TGTGCCAGCATAACGGGGAAAAGGGATGAAAAACTGTTTTTT | CASITGKRDEKLFF
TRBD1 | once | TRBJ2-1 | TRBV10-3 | TGTGCCATCAGTGGACAGGGTAACAATGAGCAGTTCTTC | CAISGQGNNEQFF
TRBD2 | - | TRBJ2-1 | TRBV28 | TGTGCCAGCAGTCCAGGGGGACTAGCGGGAAGAGAAGAGCAGTTCTTC | CASSPGGLAGREEQFF
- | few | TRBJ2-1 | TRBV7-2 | TGTGCCAGCAGCTTAGGGCCCGGGACAACAAACAATGAGCAGTTCTTC | CASSLGPGTTNNEQFF
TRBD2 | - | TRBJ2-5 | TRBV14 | TGTGCCAGCAGCCAATGGGGACTAGCGGTTTCGGAGACCCAGTACTTC | CASSQWGLAVSETQYF